These 30 T cell receptor beta chains came from one sample sequenced in a study of T cells after yellow fever vaccination. MiXCR, run by TCRdb on the 5' RACE reads, gives a single entry per CDR3 protein. The top ten clones hold under 50% of a sample with just under 30,000 distinct CDR3 sequences, more than 5% of them seen once. Here the sequenced sample was CD8+ T cells sorted from PBMCs, taken 10 days after the yellow fever booster vaccination. The receptor source for this set is a man younger than 45 who received the YFV17D yellow fever vaccine.

This clonotype was seen at least ten times. The chain links TRBV5-5 to TRBJ2-5; TRBD2 matches 11 bases. Germline CDR1 and CDR2: SGHKS and YYEKEE (reference sequence). V trimming: 3 bases; J trimming: 5 bases; junction bases outside the gene matches: 9. The CDR3 extends over 16 amino acids. Written as DNA, the CDR3 is TGTGCCAGCAGCTCCTTGACTAGCGGGGAGGGGGAGACCCAGTACTTC. As protein: CASSSLTSGEGETQYF.

This clonotype was found many times. The V call is TRBV6-1, the J call TRBJ1-1; TRBD1 agrees at 9 bases. The V segment lost 7 bases and the J segment 5 bases; nucleotides outside the gene matches: 8. This CDR3 region has 14 residues. CDR1 and CDR2 from the germline V gene are MNHNS and SASEGT. CDR3 nucleotide sequence: TGTGCCAGCACTAAAGGACAGGGGATTACTGAAGCTTTCTTT. The encoded protein is CASTKGQGITEAFF.

In this sample, this clonotype turned up many times. V is TRBV5-1 and J is TRBJ1-5, with D possibly being TRBD1 (5 bases). V was trimmed by 0 bases and J by 7 bases, leaving 11 bases between them. The CDR3 contains 14 residues. Germline V lookup: CDR1 SGHRS, CDR2 YFSETQ. The CDR3 reads CASSLAQGEQPQHF. CDR3 DNA sequence: TGCGCCAGCAGCTTGGCGCAGGGTGAGCAGCCCCAGCATTTT.

This clonotype occurred many times. DNA of the CDR3: TGTGCCAGCAGGAAGGGACTAGCGGGAGGCAATGAGCAGTTCTTC. It specifies CASRKGLAGGNEQFF. The rearrangement joins TRBV6-1 to TRBJ2-1; 15 nucleotides agree with TRBD2. Looked up from germline, CDR1 is MNHNS and CDR2 is SASEGT. This CDR3 is built from 15 residues. Trimming removed 6 bases from V and 6 bases from J; junction bases left unmatched: 3.

This clonotype showed up many times. The rearrangement joins TRBV5-1 to TRBJ2-4; no clear D. Per the germline V gene, CDR1 is SGHRS and CDR2 is YFSETQ. Trimming left V 1 base short and J 15 bases short, with 2 bases between. The CDR3 loop spans 8 amino acids. This CDR3 reads CASSLRYF. The CDR3 region has the DNA TGCGCCAGCAGCTTGCGGTACTTC.

This clonotype turned up a few times. The rearrangement uses TRBV7-9 and TRBJ2-7; D is tentatively TRBD1 or TRBD2 (5 bases each). This CDR3 is built from 13 residues. Trimming left V 3 bases short and J 5 bases short, with 11 bases between. CDR1 and CDR2 (germline): SEHNR, FQNEAQ (reference sequence). The CDR3 DNA sequence: TGTGCCAGCAGCTTGGCCTTGGGGGACGAGCAGTACTTC. It encodes CASSLALGDEQYF.

This clonotype has just one count. A single base separates this from a much larger clone, so it may be a read error. V gene TRBV20-1 combines with J gene TRBJ1-1; TRBD1 might be the D (6 bases). The CDR3 consists of 12 residues. Germline assignment: CDR1 DFQATT and CDR2 SNEGSKA (reference sequence). V lost 5 bases to trimming and J lost 6 bases, with 13 bases between them. The CDR3 DNA sequence: TGCAGTGCTGGAGCGAGGGGGGCTGAAGCTTTCTTT. It encodes CSAGARGAEAFF.

This clonotype occurred many times. The chain joins TRBV12-3 or TRBV12-4 to TRBJ2-7; D gene uncertain. With 0 bases removed from V and 3 bases from J, the gap between germline ends came to 6 bases. This CDR3 comprises 13 residues. The CDR3 nucleotides read TGTGCCAGCAGTTTAGCGAGCCTCTACGAGCAGTACTTC. This codes for CASSLASLYEQYF.

This clonotype was recorded at least ten times. The chain links TRBV28 to TRBJ1-5; no clear D gene. There are 13 residues in the CDR3. Germline CDR1 is MDHEN and CDR2 is SYDVKM. V lost 5 bases, J lost 7 bases, and 12 bases lay in between. The CDR3 DNA sequence: TGTGCCAGCAGTGCCAATTCAAGGCAGCCCCAGCATTTT. This gives the protein CASSANSRQPQHF.

At least ten counts were recorded for this clonotype. The genes are TRBV4-3 and TRBJ2-1; 8 nucleotides agree with TRBD2. Germline loops: CDR1 LGHNA, CDR2 YSLEER. V lost 1 base and J lost 9; bases outside the gene matches: 2. CDR3 length: 13 amino acids. For the CDR3, the DNA is TGCGCCAGCAGCCAAGCGGGAGGGAGTGAGCAGTTCTTC. It codes for CASSQAGGSEQFF.

This clonotype came up many times. V is TRBV27 and J is TRBJ2-7; 9 bases are shared with TRBD1. CDR1 and CDR2 from the germline V gene are MNHEY and SMNVEV (reference sequence). The CDR3 is made up of 15 amino acids. Unmatched junction bases numbered 15, after V lost 6 bases and J lost 9 bases. DNA for the CDR3: TGTGCCAGCAGCCTCTTGGGACAGGGTAGGGAGGTGCAGTACTTC. Its translation: CASSLLGQGREVQYF.

This clonotype occurred many times. CDR3 sequence reads: CASSPGGGNDEQFF. The CDR3 DNA reads TGCGCCAGCAGCCCGGGAGGAGGGAACGATGAGCAGTTCTTC. The chain combines TRBV4-3 with TRBJ2-1; 7 bases are a match to TRBD2. The V segment lost 4 bases and the J segment 8 bases; nucleotides outside the gene matches: 8. Germline-derived CDR1 and CDR2 are LGHNA and YSLEER. The CDR3 is 14 residues long.

This clonotype was picked up many times. The chain recombines TRBV29-1 with TRBJ2-7; D is perhaps TRBD1 (7 bases). The ends were cut back, 7 bases at V and 6 bases at J, with 28 bases in the middle. The CDR3 extends over 16 amino acids. CDR1 and CDR2 (germline): SQVTM, ANQGSEA. The CDR3 coding sequence is TGCAGCGCCTTTTACCCGGAGGGACAGACCGCTGCCGAGCAGTACTTC. This translates into CSAFYPEGQTAAEQYF.

This sequence joins TRBV6-5 and TRBJ2-7; weak D call: TRBD2 (6 bases). In germline, CDR1 is MNHEY, CDR2 SVGAGI. CDR3 size: 12 residues. The V and J ends lost 9 bases and 5 bases respectively, with 14 bases between them. The CDR3 DNA follows: TGTGCCAGTTGGACTACCGGGCACGAGCAGTACTTC. This encodes CASWTTGHEQYF.

This clonotype was detected many times. The junction and the germline gene differ at one end; a read error may be behind it. V and J are TRBV6-9 and TRBJ2-4; maybe TRBD1 (6 bases). CDR1 is MNHGY and CDR2 is SVAAGI in the germline V gene. The CDR3 extends over 13 amino acids. CDR3 region: CEPGVIAKNIQYF. CDR3 in DNA: TGCGAGCCAGGGGTAATAGCCAAAAACATTCAGTACTTC.

This clonotype showed up many times. The CDR3, as DNA: TGTGCCAGCAGTTCCATAGCGGGAAGGGATGAGCAGTTCTTC. Encoded protein: CASSSIAGRDEQFF. The chain employs TRBV27 and TRBJ2-1; 8 bases map to TRBD2. Germline trimming cut 4 bases from V and 8 bases from J; bases unmatched to any gene: 7. The CDR3 is made up of 14 amino acids. Germline-derived CDR1 and CDR2 are MNHEY and SMNVEV (reference sequence).

The sample holds many counts of this clonotype. The rearrangement uses TRBV20-1 and TRBJ2-1; 10 bases fit TRBD2. The CDR3 is 15 residues long. The V gene end was trimmed by 5 bases and the J gene end by 4 bases; junction bases not matched to a gene: 8. Germline lookup yields CDR1 DFQATT and CDR2 SNEGSKA (reference sequence). As DNA, the CDR3 is TGCAGTGCTTCTAGCGGGAGAGGTGATTACAATGAGCAGTTCTTC. Translated, it gives CSASSGRGDYNEQFF.

In its sample, this clonotype was seen once. A much larger clone lies a single base off, so this may be a read error. The chain combines TRBV4-1 with TRBJ1-1; the D gene is possibly TRBD1 (6 bases). The length of the CDR3 is 15 residues. Germline V gene data show CDR1 as MGHRA and CDR2 as YSYEKL. With 3 bases removed from V and 6 bases from J, the gap between germline ends came to 17 bases. This CDR3 is CASSHVHPGGAEAFF. Here the CDR3 DNA reads TGCGCCAGCAGCCACGTACACCCGGGGGGCGCTGAAGCTTTCTTT.

This clonotype was counted many times. The chain carries TRBV21-1 and TRBJ1-2. TRBV21-1 has pseudogene status. This CDR3 is built from 13 residues. The CDR3 sequence: CARHTDTNYGYTF. CDR3 coding DNA: TGTGCCAGACACACGGATACTAACTATGGCTACACCTTC.

In its sample, this clonotype was seen many times. The J gene is TRBJ2-5, the V gene TRBV12-3 or TRBV12-4; TRBD2 is a possible D gene (5 bases). CDR3 length equals 13 residues. The V end lost 0 bases, the J end lost 5 bases, and 7 bases lay between the germline ends. The DNA for the CDR3 is TGTGCCAGCAGTTTAGCGGGAGTTGAGACCCAGTACTTC. Translation: CASSLAGVETQYF.

This clonotype was detected only a few times. The chain is built from TRBV11-2 and TRBJ2-1, with D possibly matching TRBD1 (5 bases). The germline V gene has CDR1 SGHAT and CDR2 FQNNGV. V lost 5 bases and J 5 bases, leaving 10 bases between the germline ends. The CDR3 is 13 residues long. The CDR3 coding sequence is TGTGCCAGCAGCCCAGACAGCCACAATGAGCAGTTCTTC. Translation: CASSPDSHNEQFF.

This clonotype was counted at least ten times. The chain employs TRBV14 and TRBJ2-3; D is perhaps TRBD2 (5 bases). V shed 0 bases and J shed 1 base, with 14 bases lying between them. The CDR3 has 17 amino acids. Germline V gives CDR1 SGHDN, CDR2 FVKESK. The CDR3 sequence is CASSQDTTGFRTDTQYF. The CDR3 nucleotides are TGTGCCAGCAGCCAAGATACCACGGGATTCCGCACAGATACGCAGTATTTT.

The chain couples TRBV7-2 to TRBJ2-1; D gene ambiguous. The germline gives CDR1 SGHTA, CDR2 FQGNSA. V lost 5 bases and J 9 bases, leaving 8 bases between the germline ends. CDR3 length: 11 residues. Here the CDR3 DNA reads TGTGCCAGCAGCCTCCGCAGTGAGCAGTTCTTC. It encodes CASSLRSEQFF.

This clonotype was seen ten or more times. The chain joins TRBV27 to TRBJ2-2; 10 bases fit TRBD2. The CDR3 covers 18 residues. The V and J ends lost 0 bases and 5 bases, in that order; junction bases with no gene match: 9. The germline gives CDR1 MNHEY, CDR2 SMNVEV (reference sequence). The DNA for the CDR3 is TGTGCCAGCAGTTTATCGTACAGCGGGAGGGCCGAAACCGGGGAGCTGTTTTTT. Amino acid sequence: CASSLSYSGRAETGELFF.

The chain recombines TRBV12-3 or TRBV12-4 with TRBJ1-2; TRBD1 is a possible D gene (5 bases). The CDR3 sequence is 11 residues long. The V end was cut by 5 bases, the J end by 8 bases, with 9 bases between. The CDR3 region is CASSTGQGYTF. The DNA of the CDR3 is TGTGCCAGCAGTACCGGACAAGGCTACACCTTC.

The sample holds many counts of this clonotype. J is TRBJ2-7 and V is TRBV9; tentative D call: TRBD2 (5 bases). Per the germline V gene, CDR1 is SGDLS and CDR2 is YYNGEE. V dropped 0 bases and J dropped 3 bases, with 13 bases sitting between them. The CDR3 extends over 15 amino acids. In DNA form, the CDR3 reads TGTGCCAGCAGCGTAGGAGGCTTCGGGGACTACGAGCAGTACTTC. Its protein is CASSVGGFGDYEQYF.

The sample holds many counts of this clonotype. CDR3 coding DNA: TGCAGTGCTAGGGGAATAAGTGGGGTCGCGTCCCACGAGCAGTACTTC. This translates into CSARGISGVASHEQYF. The V call is TRBV20-1, the J call TRBJ2-7; D is unresolved. This CDR3 spans 16 amino acids. Germline values: CDR1 DFQATT, CDR2 SNEGSKA (reference sequence). The V and J ends lost 3 bases and 5 bases respectively, with 23 bases between them.

At least ten counts were recorded for this clonotype. V is TRBV7-2 and J is TRBJ2-7, with D perhaps TRBD2 (6 bases). Trimming left V 5 bases short and J 6 bases short, with 11 bases between. This CDR3 spans 12 amino acids. CDR1 is SGHTA and CDR2 is FQGNSA in the germline V gene. The chain's CDR3 is CASSGTDGEQYF. CDR3 nucleotide sequence: TGTGCCAGCAGCGGGACTGATGGCGAGCAGTACTTC. Drawing the rest from reference TRBV7-2 and TRBJ2-7, the complete variable domain is GAGVSQSPSNKVTEKGKDVELRCDPISGHTALYWYRQSLGQGLEFLIYFQGNSAPDKSGLPSDRFSAERTGGSVSTLTIQRTQQEDSAVYLCASSGTDGEQYFGPGTRLTVT.

In this sample, this clonotype turned up many times. The chain is built from TRBV27 and TRBJ2-5, with D possibly matching TRBD1 (6 bases). The CDR3 contains 13 residues. V lost 6 bases and J 2 bases, leaving 10 bases between the germline ends. Germline V gene data show CDR1 as MNHEY and CDR2 as SMNVEV (reference sequence). This chain's CDR3 is CASRGRGQETQYF. The CDR3 coding sequence is TGTGCCAGCAGGGGTAGGGGGCAAGAGACCCAGTACTTC.

The sample holds many counts of this clonotype. The rearrangement joins TRBV4-3 to TRBJ2-3; 7 nucleotides align to TRBD2. After removal of 5 bases from V and 0 bases from J, the junction contained 2 bases not matched to a gene. Germline-derived CDR1 and CDR2 are LGHNA and YSLEER. The CDR3 is made up of 14 amino acids. CDR3 amino acids: CASSWGGSTDTQYF. DNA for the CDR3: TGCGCCAGCAGCTGGGGGGGTAGCACAGATACGCAGTATTTT.